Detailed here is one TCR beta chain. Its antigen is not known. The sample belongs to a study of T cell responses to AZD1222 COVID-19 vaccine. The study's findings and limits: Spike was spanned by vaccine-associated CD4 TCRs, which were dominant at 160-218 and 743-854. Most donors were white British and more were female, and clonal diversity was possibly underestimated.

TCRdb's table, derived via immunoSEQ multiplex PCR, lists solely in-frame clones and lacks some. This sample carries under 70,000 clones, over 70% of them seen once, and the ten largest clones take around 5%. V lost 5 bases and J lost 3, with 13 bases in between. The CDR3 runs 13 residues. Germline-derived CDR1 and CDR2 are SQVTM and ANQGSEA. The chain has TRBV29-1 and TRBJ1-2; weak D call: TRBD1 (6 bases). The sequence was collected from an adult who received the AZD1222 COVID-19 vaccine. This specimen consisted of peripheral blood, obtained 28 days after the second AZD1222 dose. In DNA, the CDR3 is TGCAGCGTTCGAAGGACAGTTGACTATGGCTACACCTTC. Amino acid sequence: CSVRRTVDYGYTF.